This T cell receptor beta chain was sequenced during a study of OX40 agonist ivuxolimab in advanced cancers. Overall study context: It was ivuxolimab, an agonistic anti-OX40 (CD134) antibody, that patients were treated with. Dose-escalation patients' cancers were hepatocellular carcinoma, melanoma, renal cell or head and neck cancer. Participants, 82.7% male, averaged roughly 59 years of age, ranging from 23 to 79. Whole-study findings and limits: At 0.1 to 3.0 mg/kg and by week 6, CD4+ and CD8+ T cells in the blood had expanded clonally.

As to this clone: Antigen unknown.

With 0 bases removed from V and 5 bases from J, the gap between germline ends came to 13 bases. The CDR3 runs 15 residues. Germline V gene data show CDR1 as LNHNV and CDR2 as YYDKDF (reference sequence). Only in-frame clones appear in the TCRdb table, and some are missing; sequencing was by immunoSEQ multiplex PCR. The sample yields some 33,000 clones, 74% seen once. The sequence was collected from an adult with an advanced solid tumor such as melanoma, head and neck, liver or kidney cancer. The V and J genes are TRBV15 and TRBJ1-2, with D possibly TRBD1 on 6 matching bases. Sequencing was performed on CD4+ or CD8+ T cells sorted from blood, taken in a trial of the OX40 agonist ivuxolimab. Here the CDR3 reads CATSREIQGTYGYTF. CDR3 DNA sequence: TGTGCCACCAGCAGAGAGATACAGGGAACATATGGCTACACCTTC.